The rows below give T cell receptor beta chains drawn from one sample of a study of blood T cell repertoires in COVID-19. The assay was immunoSEQ multiplex PCR, and TCRdb's table has in-frame clones only and misses some. This sample has under 450,000 clones, with about nine tenths found just once. Specimen: peripheral blood. These receptors came from a woman between 45 and 65 years old with COVID-19, enrolled during active disease. Each CDR3 is given with its conserved first and last residue. A D gene is named only where the DNA matches it firmly. Size values are once, few and many counts, or a class for expanded clones, and some rows have none.

NA	TRBV28	TRBD1	TRBJ2-1	CASSLPDRGPNNEQFF	TGTGCCAGCAGTTTACCCGACAGGGGGCCGAACAATGAGCAGTTCTTC
once	TRBV6-5	TRBD1	TRBJ1-2	CASSYGAQGARGYTF	TGTGCCAGCAGTTACGGGGCACAGGGGGCACGCGGCTACACCTTC
NA	TRBV10-3	NA	TRBJ1-1	CAIRDLGVAEAFF	TGTGCCATCAGGGACCTCGGGGTAGCTGAAGCTTTCTTT
NA	TRBV7-2	NA	TRBJ1-5	CASSPTRDSNQPQHF	TGTGCCAGCAGCCCCACGCGGGATAGCAATCAGCCCCAGCATTTT
NA	TRBV2	NA	TRBJ2-1	CASSEALADGEQFF	TGTGCCAGCAGTGAAGCGCTGGCAGATGGTGAGCAGTTCTTC
NA	TRBV29-1	NA	TRBJ2-3	CSVPPGMGDTQYF	TGCAGCGTCCCCCCCGGGATGGGAGATACGCAGTATTTT
NA	TRBV6-5	NA	TRBJ1-3	CASSLDRTSGNTIYF	TGTGCCAGCAGTCTAGACAGGACCTCTGGAAACACCATATATTTT
NA	TRBV18	TRBD1	TRBJ2-7	CASSPSTGGKYEQYF	TGTGCCAGCTCACCCTCGACAGGGGGGAAATACGAGCAGTACTTC
NA	TRBV6-5	NA	TRBJ2-4	CASSYLGENIQYF	TGTGCCAGCAGTTACCTGGGAGAGAACATTCAGTACTTC
NA	TRBV5-1	NA	TRBJ1-1	CASSLEIRSNTEAFF	TGCGCCAGCAGCTTGGAAATCCGAAGCAACACTGAAGCTTTCTTT
NA	TRBV5-6	NA	TRBJ1-6	CASSTRIRGTPLHF	TGTGCCAGCAGCACGAGAATTAGGGGGACACCCCTCCACTTT
NA	TRBV7-8	NA	TRBJ2-7	CASSLRSGDLGTLVYEQYF	TGTGCCAGCAGCTTAAGGTCGGGGGACCTCGGGACTCTCGTCTACGAGCAGTACTTC
NA	TRBV30	NA	TRBJ1-2	CAWSGFFGDYGYTF	TGTGCCTGGAGCGGGTTTTTCGGGGACTATGGCTACACCTTC
NA	TRBV5-6	TRBD1	TRBJ1-1	CASSLRTGLLSTEAFF	TGTGCCAGCAGCTTGAGGACAGGGTTACTAAGCACTGAAGCTTTCTTT
NA	TRBV9	NA	TRBJ2-1	CASSVESGPEQFF	TGTGCCAGCAGCGTAGAGTCAGGTCCCGAGCAGTTCTTC
NA	TRBV4-1	NA	TRBJ2-7	CASSPQEETYEQYF	TGCGCCAGCAGCCCCCAGGAGGAAACCTACGAGCAGTACTTC
NA	TRBV27	NA	TRBJ1-5	CASSLGSLGSNQPQHF	TGTGCCAGCAGTTTGGGGAGCCTTGGGAGCAATCAGCCCCAGCATTTT
NA	TRBV11-2	TRBD2	TRBJ2-2	CASSFGLADTGELFF	TGTGCCAGCAGCTTTGGACTAGCGGACACCGGGGAGCTGTTTTTT